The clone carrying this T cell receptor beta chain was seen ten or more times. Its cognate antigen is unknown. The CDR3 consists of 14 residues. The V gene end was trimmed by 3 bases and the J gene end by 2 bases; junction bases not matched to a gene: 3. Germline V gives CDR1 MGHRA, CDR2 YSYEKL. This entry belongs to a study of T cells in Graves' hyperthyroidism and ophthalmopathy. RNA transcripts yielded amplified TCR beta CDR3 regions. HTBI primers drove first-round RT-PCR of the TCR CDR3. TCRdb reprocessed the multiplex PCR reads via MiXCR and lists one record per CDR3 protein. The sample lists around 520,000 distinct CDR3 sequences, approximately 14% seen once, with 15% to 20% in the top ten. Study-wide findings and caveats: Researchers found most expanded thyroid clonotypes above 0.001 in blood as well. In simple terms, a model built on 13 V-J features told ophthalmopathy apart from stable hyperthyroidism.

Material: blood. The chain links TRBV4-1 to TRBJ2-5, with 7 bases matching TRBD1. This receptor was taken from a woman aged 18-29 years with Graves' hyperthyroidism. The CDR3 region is CASSHTGAQETQYF. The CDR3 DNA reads TGCGCCAGCAGCCATACAGGGGCGCAAGAGACCCAGTACTTC.